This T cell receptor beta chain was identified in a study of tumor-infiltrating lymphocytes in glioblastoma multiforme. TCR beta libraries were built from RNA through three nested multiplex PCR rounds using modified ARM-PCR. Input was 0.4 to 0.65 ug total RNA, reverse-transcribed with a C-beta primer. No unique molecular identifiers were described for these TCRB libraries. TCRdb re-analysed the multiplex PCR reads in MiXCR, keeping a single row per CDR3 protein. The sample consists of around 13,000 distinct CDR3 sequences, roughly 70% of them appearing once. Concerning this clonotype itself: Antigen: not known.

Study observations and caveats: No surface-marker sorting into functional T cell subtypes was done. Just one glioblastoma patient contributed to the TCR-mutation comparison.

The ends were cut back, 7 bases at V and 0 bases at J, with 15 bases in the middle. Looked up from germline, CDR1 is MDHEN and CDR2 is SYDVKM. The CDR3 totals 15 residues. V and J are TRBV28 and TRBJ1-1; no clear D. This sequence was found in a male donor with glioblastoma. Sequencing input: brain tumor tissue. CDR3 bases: TGTGCCAGCACCGCCGGTGTGGCTATGAACACTGAAGCTTTCTTT. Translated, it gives CASTAGVAMNTEAFF.